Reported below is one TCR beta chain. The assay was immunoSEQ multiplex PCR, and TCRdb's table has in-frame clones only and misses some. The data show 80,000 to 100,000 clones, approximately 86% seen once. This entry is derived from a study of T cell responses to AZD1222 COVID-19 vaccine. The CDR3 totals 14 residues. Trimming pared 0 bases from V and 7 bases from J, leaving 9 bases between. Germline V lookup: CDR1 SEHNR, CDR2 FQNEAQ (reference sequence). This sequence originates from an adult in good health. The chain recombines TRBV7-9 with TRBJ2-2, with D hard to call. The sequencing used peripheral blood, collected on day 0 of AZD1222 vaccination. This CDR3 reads CASSLAGLGGELFF. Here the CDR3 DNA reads TGTGCCAGCAGCTTAGCTGGCCTTGGCGGGGAGCTGTTTTTT.